This T cell receptor beta chain came from a study of shared clonotypes between healthy human individuals. General study findings and limits: Estimated clonotype richness was generally higher in naive than memory subsets. Approximately 4.6% of naive CD4 clonotypes were common to four donors. An anticipated effect of sequencing depth on clonotype sharing among donors was recognized.

This table comes from immunoSEQ multiplex PCR, and its TCRdb copy is limited to in-frame clones, with some not included. The table lists 2,500,000 or so clones, less than 95% of them singletons. Trimming took 0 bases from V and 4 from J, leaving 9 bases between them. Per the germline V gene, CDR1 is LNHNV and CDR2 is YYDKDF (reference sequence). The CDR3 length is 15 residues. In regard to this clone: Its antigen is undetermined.

The sequenced material came from naive CD4+ T cells from PBMCs. Subset indicated: CD45RA+ positively selected. The TCR sequence derives from a man aged 18 to 30 in good health. Some clones in this sample may be carry-over from other donors' samples. The V gene is TRBV15, the J gene TRBJ1-4; no firm D call. CDR3 region: CATSRDRAVNEKLFF. CDR3 sequence (DNA): TGTGCCACCAGCAGAGATCGGGCAGTTAATGAAAAACTGTTTTTT.